The 21 T cell receptor beta chains below were found in one sample sequenced in a study of shared T cell receptors in the human thymus. The protocol was immunoSEQ multiplex PCR, while the TCRdb copy is restricted to in-frame clones and leaves out a portion. The data hold hundreds of thousands of clones, with 80% to 90% observed a single time. These data also featured in a second study, about human thymus T cells.

The source material was thymocytes. The receptors were sampled from a girl under three years old with a congenital heart defect.

This chain connects TRBV4-1 to TRBJ1-5, with 7 positions matching TRBD1. Germline lookup yields CDR1 MGHRA and CDR2 YSYEKL. V lost 5 bases and J lost 5; bases outside the gene matches: 9. There are 15 residues in the CDR3. CDR3 nucleotides: TGCGCCAGCAGCTCTCCACAGGGGATTGATCAGCCCCAGCATTTT. It encodes CASSSPQGIDQPQHF.

The V and J genes are TRBV5-1 and TRBJ1-2; 8 nucleotides match TRBD1. J gave up 7 bases and V 0 bases, and 11 bases lay outside the gene matches. The CDR3 loop spans 16 amino acids. Germline-derived CDR1 and CDR2 are SGHRS and YFSETQ. CDR3 region: CASSLDRDRSSIGYTF. DNA for the CDR3: TGCGCCAGCAGCTTGGATAGGGACAGGTCTTCTATTGGCTACACCTTC.

The chain combines TRBV10-3 with TRBJ2-2; the D gene is possibly TRBD1 (5 bases). The germline gives CDR1 ENHRY, CDR2 SYGVKD. V was clipped by 10 bases and J by 5 bases, with 23 bases between them. The CDR3 has 16 amino acids. This CDR3 is CATVAAGRENTGELFF. In DNA, the CDR3 is TGTGCCACGGTGGCGGCAGGGCGTGAGAATACCGGGGAGCTGTTTTTT.

The gene calls are TRBV27 and TRBJ1-3; TRBD1 matches 8 bases. The CDR3 consists of 13 residues. V shed 6 bases, J shed 6 bases, and the junction held 4 bases outside the gene matches. From germline, CDR1 is MNHEY and CDR2 SMNVEV (reference sequence). The CDR3 reads CASSGQGANTIYF. For the CDR3, the DNA is TGTGCCAGCAGCGGACAGGGAGCAAACACCATATATTTT.

This chain uses TRBV5-1 with TRBJ2-5; possibly TRBD1 for D (5 bases). The CDR3 has 13 residues. Deletions cut 3 bases from V and 2 bases from J, with 8 bases between. Looked up from germline, CDR1 is SGHRS and CDR2 is YFSETQ. CDR3 coding DNA: TGCGCCAGCAGCTATGACAGACAAGAGACCCAGTACTTC. This encodes CASSYDRQETQYF.

The chain recombines TRBV5-4 with TRBJ2-2, with D perhaps matching TRBD1 (6 bases). V was shortened by 5 bases and J by 7 bases, with 12 bases between the two germline ends. The CDR3 consists of 13 residues. Germline CDR1 and CDR2: SGHNT and YYREEE (reference sequence). This CDR3 is CASRLQGLGELFF. The CDR3 coding sequence is TGTGCCAGCAGGTTACAGGGCCTCGGGGAGCTGTTTTTT.

The chain combines TRBV10-3 with TRBJ2-7, with 8 bases that match TRBD1. The germline V gene encodes CDR1 ENHRY and CDR2 SYGVKD. The V and J ends lost 5 bases and 2 bases, in that order; junction bases with no gene match: 2. The CDR3 is 13 residues long. CDR3 sequence reads: CAISWTGTYEQYF. CDR3 nucleotide sequence: TGTGCCATCAGTTGGACAGGGACCTACGAGCAGTACTTC.

The count of this clone is one. The gene calls are TRBV5-4 and TRBJ1-2; D remains unclear. Germline V lookup: CDR1 SGHNT, CDR2 YYREEE (reference sequence). V gave up 2 bases and J gave up 8 bases, with 19 bases separating them. This CDR3 spans 15 amino acids. The CDR3 is CASSLGVVAGSGYTF. The CDR3 coding sequence is TGTGCCAGCAGCTTAGGAGTGGTCGCGGGGTCCGGCTACACCTTC.

The chain recombines TRBV28 with TRBJ1-2; maybe TRBD1 (6 bases). Germline-derived CDR1 and CDR2 are MDHEN and SYDVKM. Trimming took 3 bases from V and 5 from J, leaving 16 bases between them. The CDR3 sequence is 15 residues long. CDR3 sequence: CASSLVYRVDYGYTF. As DNA, the CDR3 is TGTGCCAGCAGTTTGGTGTACAGGGTCGATTATGGCTACACCTTC.

The chain uses TRBV20-1 and TRBJ1-1; TRBD1 is a possible D gene (6 bases). CDR3 length: 10 residues. Germline CDR1 is DFQATT and CDR2 is SNEGSKA (reference sequence). V lost 5 bases and J lost 11, with 12 bases in between. For the CDR3, the DNA is TGCAGTGCTGGTCCGAGGGGGGCTTTCTTT. Translating gives CSAGPRGAFF.

The chain has TRBV7-3 and TRBJ2-2; a possible D gene is TRBD1 (6 bases). The CDR3 has 16 residues. Germline CDR1 and CDR2: SGHTA and FQGTGA. V dropped 8 bases and J dropped 0 bases, with 16 bases sitting between them. The CDR3 reads CASGHGQPSNTGELFF. CDR3 DNA: TGTGCCAGCGGACACGGACAGCCGTCGAACACCGGGGAGCTGTTTTTT.

The chain is built from TRBV7-6 and TRBJ2-5; 8 bases fit TRBD1. V gave up 3 bases and J gave up 4 bases; unmatched junction bases: 10. This CDR3 has 16 residues. Germline CDR1 SGHVS, CDR2 FNYEAQ. This CDR3 reads CASSLMDRALLETQYF. The CDR3 nucleotides read TGTGCCAGCAGCTTGATGGACAGGGCTTTGTTAGAGACCCAGTACTTC. Filled out from reference TRBV7-6 and TRBJ2-5, the complete variable domain reads GAGVSQSPRYKVTKRGQDVALRCDPISGHVSLYWYRQALGQGPEFLTYFNYEAQQDKSGLPNDRFSAERPEGSISTLTIQRTEQRDSAMYRCASSLMDRALLETQYFGPGTRLLVL.

The chain carries TRBV7-9 and TRBJ2-2; 8 positions match TRBD2. The CDR3 loop spans 17 amino acids. Germline CDR1 and CDR2: SEHNR and FQNEAQ (reference sequence). J gave up 7 bases and V 1 base, and 11 bases lay outside the gene matches. CDR3 loop: CASSLVSTGGPDGELFF. CDR3 DNA: TGTGCCAGCAGCTTAGTGAGCACGGGGGGGCCCGACGGGGAGCTGTTTTTT.

V and J are TRBV28 and TRBJ1-2; D is uncertain. The V end lost 5 bases, the J end lost 8 bases, and 15 bases lay between the germline ends. Looked up from germline, CDR1 is MDHEN and CDR2 is SYDVKM. The CDR3 loop spans 13 amino acids. CDR3 loop: CASSMEGLEGYTF. Written as DNA, the CDR3 is TGTGCCAGCAGTATGGAGGGTCTTGAGGGCTACACCTTC.

V and J are TRBV5-1 and TRBJ2-2; possibly TRBD2 for D (6 bases). V lost 8 bases to trimming and J lost 6 bases, with 14 bases between them. CDR1 is SGHRS, CDR2 YFSETQ, per germline. CDR3 size: 13 residues. The CDR3 bases are TGCGCCAGTAGGGGCGGGGAAGCCGGGGAGCTGTTTTTT. This codes for CASRGGEAGELFF.

This clone was detected only a few times. This chain uses TRBV6-1 with TRBJ1-6, with 10 positions matching TRBD1. V lost 5 bases to trimming and J lost 12 bases; unmatched junction nucleotides: 10. CDR3 length: 15 amino acids. Looked up from germline, CDR1 is MNHNS and CDR2 is SASEGT. The CDR3 spells CASSPRDRGALPLHF. The CDR3 DNA reads TGTGCCAGCAGTCCCCGGGACAGGGGCGCTTTACCCCTCCACTTT.

The chain couples TRBV7-2 to TRBJ2-1; D perhaps matches TRBD2 (6 bases). The CDR3 totals 16 residues. CDR1 and CDR2 (germline): SGHTA, FQGNSA. The V gene lost 5 bases and the J gene lost 4 bases, with 18 bases spanning the gap. The CDR3 protein is CASSPIRDWSYNEQFF. The CDR3 coding sequence is TGTGCCAGCAGCCCGATCCGGGACTGGAGTTACAATGAGCAGTTCTTC.

This chain uses TRBV2 with TRBJ1-2, with TRBD1 as a possible D gene (6 bases). The CDR3 totals 11 residues. Per the germline V gene, CDR1 is SNHLY and CDR2 is FYNNEI. Trimming cost V 9 bases and J 4 bases, with 9 bases left between them. CDR3 coding DNA: TGTGCCAGTCCAGGGGCCTATGGCTACACCTTC. Its protein product is CASPGAYGYTF.

This chain connects TRBV15 to TRBJ2-3; 10 nucleotides align to TRBD2. Unmatched junction bases numbered 13, after V lost 1 base and J lost 0 bases. CDR3 length: 20 amino acids. CDR1 LNHNV and CDR2 YYDKDF come from the germline V gene (reference sequence). CDR3 bases: TGTGCCACCAGCAGAGGTCGGAAGCGGGGGGGGATTATCAGCACAGATACGCAGTATTTT. Translating it yields CATSRGRKRGGIISTDTQYF.

J is TRBJ1-5 and V is TRBV12-5, with D hard to call. Germline V lookup: CDR1 LGHNT, CDR2 FRNRAP. Trimming removed 6 bases at V and 2 bases at J, with 11 bases between. The CDR3 totals 14 residues. The CDR3 protein is CASGLDRRNQPQHF. DNA of the CDR3: TGTGCTAGTGGCCTAGATAGGCGCAATCAGCCCCAGCATTTT.

The genes are TRBV6-6 and TRBJ2-1; 7 bases agree with TRBD2. V dropped 8 bases and J dropped 5; count of bases not matched to a gene: 6. The CDR3 sequence is 13 residues long. Per the germline V gene, CDR1 is MNHNY and CDR2 is SVGAGI (reference sequence). CDR3 sequence: CASDGDYHNEQFF. The CDR3 DNA follows: TGTGCCAGCGACGGGGACTATCACAATGAGCAGTTCTTC.